The rows below give T cell receptor beta chains drawn from one sample of a study of cytomegalovirus exposure and HLA in healthy donors. Libraries were prepared by immunoSEQ multiplex PCR; TCRdb keeps only in-frame clonotypes and omits some of them. The table includes about 120,000 clones, around 73% detected once. Input material: PBMCs. Receptors originate from a woman aged 40 to 55 in good health and CMV-seropositive. The CDR3 runs from the conserved cysteine through the conserved F or W. Each record gives: D gene, clone size, V gene, J gene, CDR3 DNA, CDR3 protein. The D gene is left open where the match is weak. Clone size appears in some rows only: once, few, many, or a class for an expanded clone.

NA	NA	TRBV10-3	TRBJ2-7	TGTGCCATCCGAGCTGACATCTCCTACGAGCAGTACTTC	CAIRADISYEQYF
NA	NA	TRBV4-3	TRBJ2-3	TGCGCCAGCAGCCAACGCCAGGGGACAGATACGCAGTATTTT	CASSQRQGTDTQYF
NA	few	TRBV5-8	TRBJ1-1	TGTGCCAGCAGTTCATGGAACAGGCGGCTGAACACTGAAGCTTTCTTT	CASSSWNRRLNTEAFF
NA	NA	TRBV5-4	TRBJ2-7	TGTGCCAGCAGCTTGGCCCCGACAGGAATGGGGACCTACGAGCAGTACTTC	CASSLAPTGMGTYEQYF
TRBD1	once	TRBV5-1	TRBJ1-1	TGCGCCAGCAGCTTGGCCCCAGGGGGCAACACTGAAGCTTTCTTT	CASSLAPGGNTEAFF
TRBD1	few	TRBV2	TRBJ1-4	TGTGCCAGCAGTCTGGAGGTGACAGGGGGAAATGAAAAACTGTTTTTT	CASSLEVTGGNEKLFF
TRBD1	NA	TRBV4-1	TRBJ2-7	TGCGCCAGCAGCCAGGGACAGGGATCCTACGAGCAGTACTTC	CASSQGQGSYEQYF
TRBD2	many	TRBV7-9	TRBJ2-5	TGTGCCAGCAGCCGAACTAGCGGGGAGACCCAGTACTTC	CASSRTSGETQYF
TRBD1	NA	TRBV5-1	TRBJ1-1	TGCGCCAGCAGCTTGGTGACAGGGGGCTTCGGTTATGCCACTGAAGCTTTCTTT	CASSLVTGGFGYATEAFF
TRBD1	few	TRBV19	TRBJ1-5	TGTGCCAGTACCGCGCAGGGGGCTGGTCAGCCCCAGCATTTT	CASTAQGAGQPQHF
NA	few	TRBV5-1	TRBJ1-1	TGCGCCAGCAGCTCCCGGGACTCCGGGAAGAACACTGAAGCTTTCTTT	CASSSRDSGKNTEAFF
NA	NA	TRBV4-3	TRBJ1-2	TGCGCCAGCAGCCAGTCCAGCGTCAGGGTGTTGAGCTATGGCTACACCTTC	CASSQSSVRVLSYGYTF
TRBD2	NA	TRBV29-1	TRBJ2-3	TGCAGCGCCAGAAGCCTACTAGCGGGGATAACAGATACGCAGTATTTT	CSARSLLAGITDTQYF
TRBD1	once	TRBV12-5	TRBJ1-6	TGTGCTAGTGGTTCCTGGGACAGAAATTCACCCCTCCACTTT	CASGSWDRNSPLHF
NA	NA	TRBV28	TRBJ1-5	TGTGCCAGCAGTTCCCCCGGAAGGGGCGGCAATCAGCCCCAGCATTTT	CASSSPGRGGNQPQHF
TRBD1	NA	TRBV6-6	TRBJ2-5	TGTGCCAGCAGTTACTCGAGTCAGGGACAGGAGACCCAGTACTTC	CASSYSSQGQETQYF
NA	NA	TRBV6-5	TRBJ1-1	TGTGCCAGCAGTAGATCGACGGGGGGGAACACTGAAGCTTTCTTT	CASSRSTGGNTEAFF
TRBD1	NA	TRBV2	TRBJ2-7	TGTGCCAGCAGCCGGGACAGTATCGAGCAGTACTTC	CASSRDSIEQYF
TRBD2	NA	TRBV2	TRBJ2-3	TGTGCCAGCAGTGAGATCGCGGGGGTAGATACGCAGTATTTT	CASSEIAGVDTQYF
TRBD1	NA	TRBV11-2	TRBJ1-3	TGTGCCAGCAGCTCCCTGATCCTCGGGACAGCTTCTTTT	CASSSLILGTASF
NA	NA	TRBV6-6	TRBJ1-1	TGTGCCAGCAGTTTCACAGGGTCGGAAGCTTTCTTT	CASSFTGSEAFF
NA	NA	TRBV4-3	TRBJ1-4	TGCGCCAGCAGCCAAGATTATTCAGGGCATTTTACTAATGAAAAACTGTTTTTT	CASSQDYSGHFTNEKLFF
TRBD1	NA	TRBV10-1	TRBJ1-2	TGCGCCAGCAGTTCCGGAGGGGGCGAGTATGGCTACACCTTC	CASSSGGGEYGYTF
NA	NA	TRBV4-3	TRBJ1-2	TGCGCCAGCAGCCCAGGTGTGGATTTAGGCTATGGCTACACCTTC	CASSPGVDLGYGYTF
NA	NA	TRBV7-2	TRBJ1-3	TGTGCCAGCAGTTCCGGTGTAGAGTGGGGAAACACCATATATTTT	CASSSGVEWGNTIYF
NA	NA	TRBV5-1	TRBJ1-6	TGCGCCAGCAGCCCCGAGGGGGGGAAGAATTCACCCCTCCACTTT	CASSPEGGKNSPLHF
TRBD1	NA	TRBV5-1	TRBJ1-2	TGCGCCAGCAGGTTGGGGACAGGGGATGGCTACACCTTC	CASRLGTGDGYTF
NA	few	TRBV4-1	TRBJ2-1	TGCGCCAGCAGCCAAGAAAAGCTTAATGAGCAGTTCTTC	CASSQEKLNEQFF
TRBD2	NA	TRBV18	TRBJ2-1	TGTGCCAGCTCACCAGTAGCGGGGGATAATGAGCAGTTCTTC	CASSPVAGDNEQFF
TRBD1	NA	TRBV27	TRBJ1-1	TGTGCCAGCACCCAACAGGGGTGGAATGAAGCTTTCTTT	CASTQQGWNEAFF
TRBD1	NA	TRBV7-2	TRBJ1-2	TGTGCCAGCAGCTTAGGACAGGGGATCTATGGCTACACCTTC	CASSLGQGIYGYTF
TRBD1	few	TRBV11-2	TRBJ2-1	TGTGCCAGCAGTCGACAGGGTAGCTACAATGAGCAGTTCTTC	CASSRQGSYNEQFF
TRBD1	NA	TRBV2	TRBJ1-1	TGTGCCAGCAGGCGGGCAGGGGGGCCACCCTTGAACACTGAAGCTTTCTTT	CASRRAGGPPLNTEAFF
TRBD1	NA	TRBV6-5	TRBJ1-1	TGTGCCAGCAGCAGGGGGGACAGGGGAACTGAAGCTTTCTTT	CASSRGDRGTEAFF
NA	NA	TRBV9	TRBJ1-5	TGTGCCAGCAGTTCCGAGGGGGGGTTCAATCAGCCCCAGCATTTT	CASSSEGGFNQPQHF
TRBD1	NA	TRBV29-1	TRBJ1-1	TGCAGCGTCCGGACAGGGGTTTTCGCTGAAGCTTTCTTT	CSVRTGVFAEAFF
TRBD1	NA	TRBV4-1	TRBJ1-5	TGCGCCAGCAGCCAGAGGGACAGCCAGGCTCAGCCCCAGCATTTT	CASSQRDSQAQPQHF
NA	few	TRBV7-8	TRBJ1-1	TGTGCCAGCAGCTCAACGGTTAGTGAAGCTTTCTTT	CASSSTVSEAFF
NA	NA	TRBV10-3	TRBJ2-1	TGTGCCATCAAAGTGGGGGCCCCGTCTGGTGAGCAGTTCTTC	CAIKVGAPSGEQFF
TRBD1	NA	TRBV2	TRBJ1-2	TGTGCCAGCACTCTCCGGCCAGGGGGCTTAGAGGGCTACACCTTC	CASTLRPGGLEGYTF
NA	NA	TRBV10-3	TRBJ1-2	TGTGCCATCAGTGGCCGAACGACAGGTGGATATGGCTACACCTTC	CAISGRTTGGYGYTF
TRBD2	NA	TRBV7-2	TRBJ2-3	TGTGCCACCGTCAAAGGACTAGCCCTCACAGATACGCAGTATTTT	CATVKGLALTDTQYF
NA	NA	TRBV15	TRBJ1-2	TGTGCCACCAGCAGAGATAGGGGGAGCTATGGCTACACCTTC	CATSRDRGSYGYTF
NA	few	TRBV5-1	TRBJ1-1	TGCGCCAGCAGCCCTGGGGGGAAGGGGGAGGGTGAAGCTTTCTTT	CASSPGGKGEGEAFF
TRBD1	NA	TRBV7-6	TRBJ2-7	TGTGCCAGCAGCGCTACCGGGACAGACTACGAGCAGTACTTC	CASSATGTDYEQYF
NA	NA	TRBV18	TRBJ1-2	TGTGCCAGCTCACCACAAAAGGCGGGCTTCGATGGCTACACCTTC	CASSPQKAGFDGYTF
NA	NA	TRBV25-1	TRBJ2-2	TGTGCCAGCAGTGTAGTACAGGGTGACACCGGGGAGCTGTTTTTT	CASSVVQGDTGELFF
TRBD1	NA	TRBV5-1	TRBJ2-5	TGCGCCAGCAACCCGGGACAGGGGGAGACCCAGTACTTC	CASNPGQGETQYF
NA	NA	TRBV12-5	TRBJ1-2	TGTGCTAGTGGTGGGGGGTTGGGCTACACCTTC	CASGGGLGYTF
TRBD1	once	TRBV18	TRBJ1-2	TGTGCCAGCTCAACGGACAGGGATAATAGCGGCTACACCTTC	CASSTDRDNSGYTF
TRBD2	NA	TRBV7-2	TRBJ2-7	TGTGCCAGCAGCTTAGCGCAGGGACTAGCGGGTCGTGAGCAGTACTTC	CASSLAQGLAGREQYF
NA	NA	TRBV27	TRBJ1-2	TGTGCCAGCGCTCGGGGGGGACCCTATGGCTACACCTTC	CASARGGPYGYTF
NA	NA	TRBV9	TRBJ2-7	TGTGCCAGCAGCCCGAGAGCCTCCGGGACATCTTACGAGCAGTACTTC	CASSPRASGTSYEQYF
NA	NA	TRBV13	TRBJ1-6	TGTGCCAGCAGCTCCGTGGGGGAGGTGGATAATTCACCCCTCCACTTT	CASSSVGEVDNSPLHF